Listed here are 20 T cell receptor beta chains from one sample, sequenced in a study of shared clonotypes between healthy human individuals. Method: immunoSEQ multiplex PCR; TCRdb's copy keeps in-frame clones and lacks some. The data hold 950,000 to 1,200,000 clones, with 60% to 80% observed a single time. The sequencing input was memory CD4+ T cells from PBMCs. Subset reported: CD45RA-negative fraction. The source is a man between 18 and 29 years old in good health. Some clones in this sample may be carry-over from other donors' samples.

In its sample, this clone was seen once. The gene calls are TRBV7-2 and TRBJ1-1; D remains ambiguous. The germline V gene has CDR1 SGHTA and CDR2 FQGNSA. The CDR3 is 14 residues long. Deletions cut 0 bases from V and 6 bases from J, with 11 bases between. The CDR3 here is CASSLAGRVPEAFF. As DNA, the CDR3 is TGTGCCAGCAGCTTAGCCGGCAGAGTGCCTGAAGCTTTCTTT.

The chain couples TRBV18 to TRBJ1-5, with D tentatively TRBD1 (6 bases). Germline CDR1 reads KGHSH; CDR2 reads LQKENI. The CDR3 is 15 residues long. V lost 4 bases, J lost 7 bases, and 17 bases lay in between. For the CDR3, the DNA is TGTGCCAGCTCACTCGGGACGGGACAAGACCAGCCCCAGCATTTT. Residues: CASSLGTGQDQPQHF.

The rearrangement joins TRBV7-2 to TRBJ1-5; no clear D. Germline V gene data show CDR1 as SGHTA and CDR2 as FQGNSA. V was cut by 2 bases and J by 4 bases, with 6 bases left in between. This CDR3 is 13 amino acids long. Here the CDR3 DNA reads TGTGCCAGCAGCTTAACCCCTAATCAGCCCCAGCATTTT. Amino acids: CASSLTPNQPQHF.

J is TRBJ2-7 and V is TRBV5-1; the match to TRBD2 covers 15 bases. There are 19 residues in the CDR3. The germline V gene encodes CDR1 SGHRS and CDR2 YFSETQ. J was trimmed by 0 bases and V by 1 base; bases with no gene match: 8. CDR3 nucleotide sequence: TGCGCCAGCAGCTTGTTCGTGGGACTAGCGGGAGGTTACTCCTACGAGCAGTACTTC. Translation: CASSLFVGLAGGYSYEQYF.

The chain has TRBV5-1 and TRBJ2-7, with 11 bases matching TRBD2. This CDR3 region has 15 residues. In germline, CDR1 is SGHRS, CDR2 YFSETQ. Trimming took 3 bases from V and 6 from J; bases not matched to a gene: 8. The CDR3 bases are TGCGCCAGCAGCTCGACCGCCGGGACTAGCGGCGAGCAGTACTTC. This sequence encodes CASSSTAGTSGEQYF.

This chain links TRBV5-1 with TRBJ2-7; D gene unclear. Germline CDR1 reads SGHRS; CDR2 reads YFSETQ. The CDR3 sequence is 14 residues long. Deletions cut 1 base from V and 5 bases from J, with 13 bases between. The CDR3 DNA sequence: TGCGCCAGCAGCTTGTGGCTAGAGGTCGACGAGCAGTACTTC. Its translation is CASSLWLEVDEQYF.

Comment on this clone: Since a much larger clone is just one base distant, this may be a read error. This chain uses TRBV6-1 with TRBJ2-6, with unresolved D. This CDR3 has 13 amino acids. Germline V gene sequence: CDR1 MNHNS, CDR2 SASEGT. Trimming took off 6 bases at V and 1 base at J, with 4 bases between the two ends. CDR3 protein: CASRKSGANVLTF. Here the CDR3 DNA reads TGTGCCAGCAGGAAATCTGGGGCCAACGTCCTGACTTTC.

J is TRBJ2-1 and V is TRBV5-1; 10 nucleotides align to TRBD1. The CDR3 has 13 amino acids. Germline loops: CDR1 SGHRS, CDR2 YFSETQ. Germline trimming cut 7 bases from V and 7 bases from J; bases unmatched to any gene: 5. CDR3 sequence: CASDRGQGNEQFF. For the CDR3, the DNA is TGCGCCAGCGATAGGGGACAGGGGAATGAGCAGTTCTTC.

The chain is built from TRBV18 and TRBJ2-7; the match to TRBD1 covers 9 bases. The CDR3 spans 16 residues. V shed 0 bases and J 7 bases; nucleotides not matched to a gene: 10. The germline V gene has CDR1 KGHSH and CDR2 LQKENI. The CDR3 nucleotides read TGTGCCAGCTCACCACCGCCGGGACAGGGATCAAGGGAGCAGTACTTC. Translated: CASSPPPGQGSREQYF.

The chain employs TRBV7-2 and TRBJ2-1; the D is unclear. The V gene lost 2 bases and the J gene lost 8 bases, with 7 bases spanning the gap. The CDR3 has 12 residues. CDR1 SGHTA and CDR2 FQGNSA come from the germline V gene. The CDR3 here is CASSLFRHEQFF. In DNA, the CDR3 is TGTGCCAGCAGCTTATTTAGGCATGAGCAGTTCTTC.

V usage is TRBV9 and J usage is TRBJ1-2; a possible D gene is TRBD1 (5 bases). This CDR3 spans 14 amino acids. Looked up from germline, CDR1 is SGDLS and CDR2 is YYNGEE. V gave up 4 bases and J gave up 6 bases, with 16 bases separating them. The DNA for the CDR3 is TGTGCCAGCAGCCCGGGACCGCTCAGAGATGGCTACACCTTC. Amino acids: CASSPGPLRDGYTF.

The chain is built from TRBV7-9 and TRBJ2-7, with 8 bases aligning to TRBD2. CDR1 and CDR2 from the germline V gene are SEHNR and FQNEAQ (reference sequence). The CDR3 sequence is 15 residues long. The V segment lost 5 bases and the J segment 2 bases; nucleotides outside the gene matches: 8. Written as DNA, the CDR3 is TGTGCCAGCAGCCCAGGACTAGCTTGGGCCTACGAGCAGTACTTC. Translating gives CASSPGLAWAYEQYF.

This clone was seen a single time. This sequence joins TRBV14 and TRBJ2-3, with 7 bases matching TRBD2. V was clipped by 2 bases and J by 5 bases; unmatched bases: 10. CDR3 length: 16 residues. CDR1 SGHDN and CDR2 FVKESK come from the germline V gene. Written as DNA, the CDR3 is TGTGCCAGCAGCCAAACCTGGAGGGCGGGGGTAGATACGCAGTATTTT. Residues: CASSQTWRAGVDTQYF.

The chain recombines TRBV5-1 with TRBJ1-4; D call uncertain. Per germline, CDR1 SGHRS and CDR2 YFSETQ. The CDR3 length is 15 residues. With 2 bases removed from V and 5 bases from J, the gap between germline ends came to 13 bases. The CDR3 nucleotides are TGCGCCAGCAGCTTCGAGGGCGGCAAGAATGAAAAACTGTTTTTT. Translated, it gives CASSFEGGKNEKLFF. Together with reference TRBV5-1 and TRBJ1-4, the CDR3 gives the full variable domain: KAGVTQTPRYLIKTRGQQVTLSCSPISGHRSVSWYQQTPGQGLQFLFEYFSETQRNKGNFPGRFSGRQFSNSRSEMNVSTLELGDSALYLCASSFEGGKNEKLFFGSGTQLSVL.

CDR3 in DNA: TGTGCCAGCAGCGTCCAATGGGGGCTTGACACAGATACGCAGTATTTT. The encoded protein is CASSVQWGLDTDTQYF. The chain is built from TRBV7-2 and TRBJ2-3, with TRBD1 as a possible D gene (6 bases). CDR1 SGHTA and CDR2 FQGNSA come from the germline V gene. V was pared by 5 bases and J by 2 bases, with 17 bases between. This CDR3 is built from 16 residues.

The CDR3 region is CASSFPGQGGGQPQHF. In DNA, the CDR3 is TGTGCCAGCAGTTTCCCGGGACAGGGAGGCGGTCAGCCCCAGCATTTT. V gene TRBV28 combines with J gene TRBJ1-5, with 9 bases aligning to TRBD1. Trimming at V came to 3 bases and at J to 6 bases, leaving 9 bases not matched to a gene. This CDR3 contains 16 residues. The germline V gene has CDR1 MDHEN and CDR2 SYDVKM.

The genes are TRBV19 and TRBJ2-7; a possible D gene is TRBD1 (6 bases). The CDR3 totals 12 residues. Trimming cost V 4 bases and J 8 bases, with 12 bases left between them. CDR1 is LNHDA and CDR2 is SQIVND in the germline V gene (reference sequence). The CDR3 DNA is TGTGCCAGTAGTACCTTACAGGGTCAGCAGTACTTC. Protein sequence: CASSTLQGQQYF.

Points on this clone: Given a far larger clone just one base away, this is likely a sequencing read error. The V call is TRBV2, the J call TRBJ2-7; TRBD2 matches at 14 bases. This CDR3 spans 16 amino acids. Germline loops: CDR1 SNHLY, CDR2 FYNNEI. With V trimmed by 11 bases and J by 0 bases, 9 bases remained unmatched. In DNA form, the CDR3 reads TGTGCCGGCACTAGGACTAGCGGGAGGTCCTCCTACGAGCAGTACTTC. This codes for CAGTRTSGRSSYEQYF.

A few counts support this clone. The chain links TRBV18 to TRBJ2-7; D is undetermined. The CDR3 length is 15 residues. Trimming took 3 bases from V and 2 from J, leaving 14 bases between them. Germline CDR1 is KGHSH and CDR2 is LQKENI. Here the CDR3 reads CASSPPLLGTYEQYF. In DNA form, the CDR3 reads TGTGCCAGCTCACCCCCCCTACTGGGGACCTACGAGCAGTACTTC. Full variable domain (outside the CDR3, taken from reference TRBV18 and TRBJ2-7): NAGVMQNPRHLVRRRGQEARLRCSPMKGHSHVYWYRQLPEEGLKFMVYLQKENIIDESGMPKERFSAEFPKEGPSILRIQQVVRGDSAAYFCASSPPLLGTYEQYFGPGTRLTVT.

The CDR3 DNA reads as TGTGCCAGCAGTTACTACGAACTTCCAGGGGCATATGGCTACACCTTC. It codes for CASSYYELPGAYGYTF. The chain uses TRBV6-5 and TRBJ1-2, with D tentatively TRBD1 (6 bases). Trimming left V 1 base short and J 5 bases short, with 17 bases between. The CDR3 runs to 16 residues. Germline CDR1 MNHEY, CDR2 SVGAGI.